This section outlines one T cell receptor (beta chain) sequence together with its context. The antigen this receptor binds is unknown. No base quality information exists; no much larger clone differs at one position. This entry comes from a study of T-cell memory formation after mild COVID-19 (dated by TCRdb to the early 2020s). Describing the broader study: Most TCR sequence clusters were specific to one of the two donors. In a couple of donors, T-cell clones that expanded and contracted after mild COVID-19 were tracked by sequencing TCRalpha and TCRbeta repertoires over time. The cohort was made up of two young adult volunteers, one female and one male, who were previously healthy. Overall study outcomes, separate from this receptor: Whether the second-wave clones peaking on day 37 were SARS-CoV-2 specific was not confirmed. The detection of some responding clones in pre-infection memory suggests that pre-existing cross-reactive memory T cells joined the SARS-CoV-2 response. Only two mild cases were covered by the study, and larger cohorts that include severe cases with pre-infection samples were considered necessary. Contracting CD4+ clones appeared mostly in the CM and EM memory subsets, whereas CD8+ clones were enriched in EMRA. From day 15 to 85, contracting clones showed balanced CD4/CD8 phenotypes, whereas a second wave of clones that expanded from day 15 to 37 leaned towards CD4+.

The sequencer was an Illumina NovaSeq 6000. Using 5'RACE with constant-segment primers, TCRalpha and TCRbeta cDNA libraries were constructed, with sample barcodes and unique molecular identifiers added in the process. RNA was extracted from every sample with Trizol reagent. Amplification of the libraries took two PCR steps, and the second step added a second sample barcode plus Illumina TruSeq adapters. Sequencing of the libraries was done on an Illumina NovaSeq, producing 2 x 150 bp paired-end reads. Regarding the original processing steps: With migec v1.2.7, reads were demultiplexed and then collapsed into UMI-guided consensus sequences. With mixcr v2.1.11, UMI consensuses were aligned to TRA and TRB V and J templates and assembled into clonotypes. A clonotype was counted as expanded or contracted only if both edgeR and NoisET called the change significant, with noise models trained on biological replicates. edgeR calls used a false discovery rate-adjusted p below 0.01 and a log2 fold-change threshold of 1. As an exploratory analysis of dynamics, PCA with hierarchical clustering was applied to max-normalized trajectories of the 1000 most abundant clonotypes. Separately sequenced CD4+ and CD8+ repertoires were used to assign the CD4 or CD8 phenotype of responding clones. The public reads were reanalyzed by TCRdb: fastp trimming at Q25, MiXCR alignment, in-frame beta chains only. When rows share a CDR3 protein, they turn into one entry using the most common DNA and genes. Clone size and V and J calls follow TCRdb, not the original study. The sample has 350,000 or so distinct CDR3 sequences on record, around 13% of them singletons. Jointly, the top ten make up about 21% of the sample.

Ficoll-Paque density gradient centrifugation was used to isolate PBMCs. The CDR3 numbers 14 residues from cysteine through phenylalanine. Of the read, only the CDR3 DNA is kept; its 42 bases are in frame from base 1. Per the germline V gene (reference sequence), SGHNT is the CDR1 and YYREEE is the CDR2. Trimming leaves V shorter by 10 bases and J shorter by 4 bases, with the junction holding 8 bases beyond the gene matches. The sample comprised PBMCs or a T cell subset sorted from them (not recorded which). Recombination connected TRBV5-4 to TRBJ2-6, with 7 middle bases fitting TRBD1. The source is a man between 18 and 29 years old who had mild COVID-19 (a few samples of this study predate the infection). The sample titles of this study are shuffled in the database, so cell type and time point are left out; the donor was told from shared clones. The DNA sequence reads TGTGCCGTAACAGGGGATTCCGGGGCCAACGTCCTGACTTTC. Its product reads: CAVTGDSGANVLTF. Full variable domain (CDR3 extended with the reference TRBV5-4 and TRBJ2-6 proteins): ETGVTQSPTHLIKTRGQQVTLRCSSQSGHNTVSWYQQALGQGPQFIFQYYREEENGRGNFPPRFSGLQFPNYSSELNVNALELDDSALYLCAVTGDSGANVLTFGAGSRLTVL.